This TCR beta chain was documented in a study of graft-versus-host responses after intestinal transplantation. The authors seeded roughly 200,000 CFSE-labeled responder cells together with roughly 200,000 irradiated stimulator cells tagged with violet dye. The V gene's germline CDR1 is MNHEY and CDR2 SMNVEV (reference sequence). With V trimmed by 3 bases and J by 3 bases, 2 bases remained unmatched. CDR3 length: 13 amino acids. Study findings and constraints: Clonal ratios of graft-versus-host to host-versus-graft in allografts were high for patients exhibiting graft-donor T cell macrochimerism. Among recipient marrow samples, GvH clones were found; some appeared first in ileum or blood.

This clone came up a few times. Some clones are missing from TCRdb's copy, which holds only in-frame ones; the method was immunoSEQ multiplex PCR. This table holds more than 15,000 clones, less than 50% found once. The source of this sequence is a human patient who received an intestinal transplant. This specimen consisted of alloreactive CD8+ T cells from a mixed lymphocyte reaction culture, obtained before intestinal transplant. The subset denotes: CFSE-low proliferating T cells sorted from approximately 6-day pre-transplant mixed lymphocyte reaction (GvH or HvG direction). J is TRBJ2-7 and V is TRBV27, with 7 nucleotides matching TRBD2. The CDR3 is CASSLGTNYEQYF. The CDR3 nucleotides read TGTGCCAGCAGTTTGGGGACTAACTACGAGCAGTACTTC.